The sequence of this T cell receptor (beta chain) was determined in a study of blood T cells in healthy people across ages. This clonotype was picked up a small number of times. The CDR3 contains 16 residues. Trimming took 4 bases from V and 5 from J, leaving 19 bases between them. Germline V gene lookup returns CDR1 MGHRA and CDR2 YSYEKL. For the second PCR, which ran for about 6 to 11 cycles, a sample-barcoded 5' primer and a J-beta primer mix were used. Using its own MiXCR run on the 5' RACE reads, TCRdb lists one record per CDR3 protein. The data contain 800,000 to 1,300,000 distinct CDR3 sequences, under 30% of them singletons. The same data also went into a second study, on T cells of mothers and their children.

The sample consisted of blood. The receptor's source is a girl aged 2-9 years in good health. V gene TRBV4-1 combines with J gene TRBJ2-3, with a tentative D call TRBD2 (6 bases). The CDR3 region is CASSPPEGQGGDTQYF. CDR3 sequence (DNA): TGCGCCAGCAGCCCCCCGGAGGGGCAGGGAGGAGATACGCAGTATTTT.